This T cell receptor beta chain was found in a study of T cells in Graves' hyperthyroidism and ophthalmopathy. What was amplified from RNA transcripts were TCR beta CDR3 regions. The HTBI set primed first-round TCR CDR3 RT-PCR. TCRdb re-called the multiplex PCR reads with MiXCR, one entry per CDR3 protein. The data show 270,000 or so distinct CDR3 sequences, 20% to 25% seen once. Patients aged 18 to 65 with hyperthyroidism were newly diagnosed, with duration under 2 months. Per germline, CDR1 SGHDN and CDR2 FVKESK. Trimming took off 0 bases at V and 1 base at J, with 6 bases between the two ends. This CDR3 is built from 14 residues. This clonotype occurred a few times.

Material: blood. The V call is TRBV14, the J call TRBJ2-5; D is undetermined. The source of this sequence is a man between 35 and 55 years old with Graves' hyperthyroidism that later progressed to Graves' ophthalmopathy. CDR3 nucleotides: TGTGCCAGCAGCCAAGAATTTTTCCAAGAGACCCAGTACTTC. Translating gives CASSQEFFQETQYF.